This TCR beta chain was retrieved from a study of blood T cells in healthy people across ages. Per germline, CDR1 SGHDT and CDR2 YYEEEE. This CDR3 is built from 14 residues. V lost 6 bases to trimming and J lost 2 bases; unmatched junction nucleotides: 6. A J-beta primer mix and a sample-barcoded 5' primer were used in a second PCR of roughly 6 to 12 cycles. TCRdb passed the 5' RACE reads through MiXCR, listing each CDR3 protein once. The top ten hold roughly 3.7% of the sample, which has over a million distinct CDR3 sequences, 40% to 45% seen once. This chain joins TRBV5-6 and TRBJ2-3; 7 positions match TRBD2. The TCR sequence derives from a woman younger than 35 in good health. Sequencing was done on a sample of blood. CDR3 in DNA: TGTGCCAGCACCACAGCGGGGACCACAGATACGCAGTATTTT. This sequence encodes CASTTAGTTDTQYF.